This record covers a single TCR beta chain. Antigen: not known. These data come from a study of blood T cells in healthy people across ages. Primers used in a second PCR of roughly 7 to 12 cycles were a sample-barcoded 5' primer and a J-beta primer mix. TCRdb recomputed calls from the 5' RACE reads with MiXCR, one row per CDR3 protein. The sample records roughly 570,000 distinct CDR3 sequences, 27% being singletons. Regarding the study as a whole: Roughly linear declines in TCR beta diversity per million T cells occurred with age. Across samples, TCR beta diversity tracked strongly with naive T cell percentage.

Germline loops: CDR1 SGDLS, CDR2 YYNGEE. V lost 1 base and J lost 2; bases outside the gene matches: 5. The CDR3 spans 16 residues. The chain employs TRBV9 and TRBJ2-5, with 10 nucleotides matching TRBD2. Sample: blood. This TCR derives from a woman aged 70 to 79 in good health. In DNA, the CDR3 is TGTGCCAGCAGCGTACAGGCTAGCGGGGGACAAGAGACCCAGTACTTC. Its translation: CASSVQASGGQETQYF.